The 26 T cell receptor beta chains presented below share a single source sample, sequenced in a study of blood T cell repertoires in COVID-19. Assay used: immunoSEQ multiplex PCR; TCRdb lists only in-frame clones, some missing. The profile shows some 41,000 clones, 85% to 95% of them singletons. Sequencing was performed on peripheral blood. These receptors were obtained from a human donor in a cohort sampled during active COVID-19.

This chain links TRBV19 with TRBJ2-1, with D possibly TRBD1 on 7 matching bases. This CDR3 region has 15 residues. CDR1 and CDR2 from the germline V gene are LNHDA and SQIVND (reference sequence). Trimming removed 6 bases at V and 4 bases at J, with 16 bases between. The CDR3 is CASRGGGRGYNEQFF. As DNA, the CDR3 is TGTGCCAGTAGAGGAGGGGGCAGGGGGTACAATGAGCAGTTCTTC.

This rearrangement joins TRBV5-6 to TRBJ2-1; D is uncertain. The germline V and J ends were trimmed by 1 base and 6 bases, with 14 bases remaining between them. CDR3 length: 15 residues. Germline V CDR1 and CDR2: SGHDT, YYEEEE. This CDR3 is CASSLYPLATNEQFF. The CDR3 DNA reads TGTGCCAGCAGCTTGTACCCTTTGGCCACCAATGAGCAGTTCTTC.

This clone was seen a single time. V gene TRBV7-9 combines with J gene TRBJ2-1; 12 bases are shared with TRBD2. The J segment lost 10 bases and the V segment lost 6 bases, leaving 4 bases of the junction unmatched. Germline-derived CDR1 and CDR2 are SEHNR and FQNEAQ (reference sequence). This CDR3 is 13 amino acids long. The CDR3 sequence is CASRTSGSSEQFF. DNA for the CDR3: TGTGCCAGCAGGACTAGCGGGAGTTCGGAGCAGTTCTTC.

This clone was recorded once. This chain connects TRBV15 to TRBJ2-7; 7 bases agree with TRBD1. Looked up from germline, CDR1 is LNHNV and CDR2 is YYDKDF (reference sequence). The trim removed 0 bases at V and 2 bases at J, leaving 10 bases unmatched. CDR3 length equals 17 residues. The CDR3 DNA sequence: TGTGCCACCAGCAGAGAAAAAAGGGGGACAGTTGCCTACGAGCAGTACTTC. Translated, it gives CATSREKRGTVAYEQYF.

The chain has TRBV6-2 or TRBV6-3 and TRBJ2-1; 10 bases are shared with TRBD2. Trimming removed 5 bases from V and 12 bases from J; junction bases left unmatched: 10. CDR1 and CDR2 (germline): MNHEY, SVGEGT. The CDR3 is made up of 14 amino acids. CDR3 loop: CASSGLAEGWRQFF. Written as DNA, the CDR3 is TGTGCCAGCAGTGGACTAGCGGAGGGGTGGAGGCAGTTCTTC.

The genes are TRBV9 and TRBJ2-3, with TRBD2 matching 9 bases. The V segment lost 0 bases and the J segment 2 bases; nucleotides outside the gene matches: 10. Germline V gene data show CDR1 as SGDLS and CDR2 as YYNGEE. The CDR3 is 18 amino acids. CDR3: CASSVGFSGGSYTDTQYF. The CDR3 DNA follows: TGTGCCAGCAGCGTAGGCTTTAGCGGGGGTTCCTACACAGATACGCAGTATTTT.

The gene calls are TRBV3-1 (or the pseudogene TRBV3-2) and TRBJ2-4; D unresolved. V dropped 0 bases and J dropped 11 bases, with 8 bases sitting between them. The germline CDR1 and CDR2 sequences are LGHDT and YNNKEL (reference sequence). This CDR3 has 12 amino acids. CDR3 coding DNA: TGTGCCAGCAGCCAAGAAAGGCGGTTTCAGTACTTC. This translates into CASSQERRFQYF.

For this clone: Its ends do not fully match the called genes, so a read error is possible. This CDR3 is CASRTWNAEAFF. The CDR3, as DNA: TGTGCCAGCAGGACATGGAACGCTGAAGCTTTCTTT. The chain couples TRBV2 to TRBJ1-1; D gene ambiguous. The CDR3 has 12 amino acids. Germline V CDR1 and CDR2: SNHLY, FYNNEI.

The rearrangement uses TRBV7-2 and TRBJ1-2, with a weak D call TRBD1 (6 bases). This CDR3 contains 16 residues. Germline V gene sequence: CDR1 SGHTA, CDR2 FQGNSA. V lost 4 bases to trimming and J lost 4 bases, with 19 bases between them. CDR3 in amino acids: CASSSNSGALSYGYTF. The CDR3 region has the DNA TGTGCCAGCAGCTCCAATTCAGGGGCCCTCTCCTATGGCTACACCTTC.

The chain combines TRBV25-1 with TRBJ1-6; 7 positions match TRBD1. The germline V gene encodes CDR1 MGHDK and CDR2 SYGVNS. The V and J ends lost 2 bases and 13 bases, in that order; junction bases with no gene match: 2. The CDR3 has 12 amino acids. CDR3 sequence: CASSEQGVPLHF. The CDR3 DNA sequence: TGTGCCAGCAGTGAACAGGGGGTCCCCCTCCACTTT.

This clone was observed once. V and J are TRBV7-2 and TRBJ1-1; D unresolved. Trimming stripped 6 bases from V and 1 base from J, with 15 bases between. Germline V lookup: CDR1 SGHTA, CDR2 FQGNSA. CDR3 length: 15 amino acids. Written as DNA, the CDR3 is TGTGCCAGCAGTTTGGAGTTAGCGGGGAACACTGAAGCTTTCTTT. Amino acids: CASSLELAGNTEAFF.

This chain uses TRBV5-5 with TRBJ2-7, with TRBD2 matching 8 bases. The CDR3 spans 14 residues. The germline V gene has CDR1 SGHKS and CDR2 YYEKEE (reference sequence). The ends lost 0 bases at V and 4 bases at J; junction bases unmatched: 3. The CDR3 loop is CASSLGSGDYEQYF. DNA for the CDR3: TGTGCCAGCAGCTTGGGTAGCGGGGATTACGAGCAGTACTTC. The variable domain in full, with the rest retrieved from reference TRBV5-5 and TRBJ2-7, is DAGVTQSPTHLIKTRGQQVTLRCSPISGHKSVSWYQQVLGQGPQFIFQYYEKEERGRGNFPDRFSARQFPNYSSELNVNALLLGDSALYLCASSLGSGDYEQYFGPGTRLTVT.

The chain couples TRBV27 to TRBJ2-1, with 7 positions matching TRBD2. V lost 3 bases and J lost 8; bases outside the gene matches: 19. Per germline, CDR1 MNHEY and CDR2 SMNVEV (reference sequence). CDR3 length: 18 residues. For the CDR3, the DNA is TGTGCCAGCAGTTTCGGGATAGGGCGGGGGAATTCCGGCGATGAGCAGTTCTTC. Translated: CASSFGIGRGNSGDEQFF.

CDR3 DNA sequence: TGTGCCAGCAGCCAAGTATTTGGGGGACTCGGCACAGATACGCAGTATTTT. As protein: CASSQVFGGLGTDTQYF. The chain combines TRBV14 with TRBJ2-3; perhaps TRBD2 as D (6 bases). Trimming removed 1 base at V and 1 base at J, with 15 bases between. The germline V gene has CDR1 SGHDN and CDR2 FVKESK. CDR3 length: 17 residues.

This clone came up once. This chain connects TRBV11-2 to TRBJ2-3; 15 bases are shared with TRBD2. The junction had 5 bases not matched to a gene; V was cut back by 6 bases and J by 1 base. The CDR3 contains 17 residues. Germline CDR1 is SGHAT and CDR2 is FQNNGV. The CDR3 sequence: CASRGLAGGLGTDTQYF. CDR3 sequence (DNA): TGTGCCAGCAGAGGACTAGCGGGGGGGCTCGGCACAGATACGCAGTATTTT.

CDR3 in amino acids: CASSLTGDEQYF. DNA for the CDR3: TGCGCCAGCAGCTTAACAGGGGACGAGCAGTACTTC. The rearrangement links TRBV5-1 to TRBJ2-7; 7 positions agree with TRBD1. This CDR3 comprises 12 residues. The V and J ends lost 2 bases and 5 bases, in that order; junction bases with no gene match: 1. In germline, CDR1 is SGHRS, CDR2 YFSETQ.

The CDR3 DNA sequence: TGTGCCAGCAGCCAAGGTCTACAGGACATTCAGTACTTC. This sequence encodes CASSQGLQDIQYF. The chain has TRBV3-1 (or the pseudogene TRBV3-2) and TRBJ2-4; TRBD1 is a possible D gene (5 bases). The CDR3 runs to 13 residues. Germline values: CDR1 LGHDT, CDR2 YNNKEL (reference sequence). The V and J ends lost 1 base and 8 bases respectively, with 9 bases between them.

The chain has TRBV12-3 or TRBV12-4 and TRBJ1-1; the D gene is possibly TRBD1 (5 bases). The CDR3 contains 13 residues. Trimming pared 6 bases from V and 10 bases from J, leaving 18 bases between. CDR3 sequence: CASSHPAGGGAFF. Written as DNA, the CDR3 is TGTGCCAGCAGCCACCCGGCTGGGGGAGGAGCTTTCTTT.

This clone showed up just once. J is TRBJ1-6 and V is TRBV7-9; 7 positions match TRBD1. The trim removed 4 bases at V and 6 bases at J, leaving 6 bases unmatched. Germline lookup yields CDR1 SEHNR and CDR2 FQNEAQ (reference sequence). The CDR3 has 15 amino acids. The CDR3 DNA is TGTGCCAGCAGCTCCGGACAGGAGAGTAATTCACCCCTCCACTTT. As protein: CASSSGQESNSPLHF.

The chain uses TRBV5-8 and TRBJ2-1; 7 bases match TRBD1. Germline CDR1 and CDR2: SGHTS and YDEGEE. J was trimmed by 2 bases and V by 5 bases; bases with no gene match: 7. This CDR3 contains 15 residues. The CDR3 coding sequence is TGTGCCAGCAGGTTGACAGGGAATCCCTACAATGAGCAGTTCTTC. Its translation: CASRLTGNPYNEQFF.

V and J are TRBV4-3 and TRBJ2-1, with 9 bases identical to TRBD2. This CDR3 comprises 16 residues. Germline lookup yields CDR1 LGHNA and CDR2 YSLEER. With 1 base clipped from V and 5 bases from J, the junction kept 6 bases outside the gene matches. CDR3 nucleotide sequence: TGCGCCAGCAGCCAAGTGCCTAGCGGGGACCACAATGAGCAGTTCTTC. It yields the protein CASSQVPSGDHNEQFF.

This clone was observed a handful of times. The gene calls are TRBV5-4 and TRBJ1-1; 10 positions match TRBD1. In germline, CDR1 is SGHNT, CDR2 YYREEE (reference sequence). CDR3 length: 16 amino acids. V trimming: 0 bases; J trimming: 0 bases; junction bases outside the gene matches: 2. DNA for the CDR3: TGTGCCAGCAGCTTGGGACAGGGGGCCATGAACACTGAAGCTTTCTTT. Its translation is CASSLGQGAMNTEAFF.

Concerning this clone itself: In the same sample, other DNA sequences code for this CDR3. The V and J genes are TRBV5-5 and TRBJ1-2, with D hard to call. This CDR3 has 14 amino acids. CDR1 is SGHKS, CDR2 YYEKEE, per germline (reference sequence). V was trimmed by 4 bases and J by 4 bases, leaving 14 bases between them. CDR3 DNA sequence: TGTGCCAGCAGCCCCGACTCTGGAGGCTATGGCTACACCTTC. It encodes CASSPDSGGYGYTF.

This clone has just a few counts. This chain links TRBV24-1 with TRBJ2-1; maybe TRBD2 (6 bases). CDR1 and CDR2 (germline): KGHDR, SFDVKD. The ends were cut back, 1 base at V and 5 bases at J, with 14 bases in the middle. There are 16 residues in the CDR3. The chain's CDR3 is CATSDFNAGPNNEQFF. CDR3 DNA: TGTGCCACCAGTGATTTTAACGCGGGGCCAAACAATGAGCAGTTCTTC.

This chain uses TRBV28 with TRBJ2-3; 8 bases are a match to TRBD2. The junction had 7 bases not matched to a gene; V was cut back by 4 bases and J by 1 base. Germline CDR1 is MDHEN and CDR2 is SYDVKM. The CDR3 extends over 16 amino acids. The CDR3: CASSSYQAGGTDTQYF. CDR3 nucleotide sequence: TGTGCCAGCAGTTCTTACCAAGCGGGGGGCACAGATACGCAGTATTTT.

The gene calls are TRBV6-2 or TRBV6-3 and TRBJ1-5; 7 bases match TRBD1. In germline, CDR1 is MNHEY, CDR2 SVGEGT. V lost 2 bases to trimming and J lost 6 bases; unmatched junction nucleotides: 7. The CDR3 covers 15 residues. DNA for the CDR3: TGTGCCAGCAGTTACACAATAGGACAGGCTCAGCCCCAGCATTTT. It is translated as CASSYTIGQAQPQHF.